A single sample is the source of the 29 T cell receptor beta chains below, sequenced in a study of T cells in Graves' hyperthyroidism and ophthalmopathy (dated by TCRdb to about 2019). Library construction relied on multiplex PCR. Sequencing instrument: Illumina HiSeq 2000. The TCR beta CDR3 regions were amplified from the RNA transcripts. A first-round RT-PCR of the TCR CDR3 used the HTBI primer set with the Qiagen OneStep RT-PCR kit. The public sequencing data were trimmed at Q25 with fastp and processed into clonotypes with MiXCR by TCRdb, which kept only in-frame beta chains. Each record represents a unique CDR3 protein, reported with the most common genes and DNA among its rows. The sample table contains about 420,000 distinct CDR3 sequences; only one count was recorded for about 13% of them. Together, the top ten hold 5.3% of the sample. Sequenced material: blood. Receptor source: a woman aged 18-29 years with Graves' hyperthyroidism.

This clonotype occurred a few times. The V call is TRBV12-3 or TRBV12-4, the J call TRBJ1-5; 12 bases are shared with TRBD1. V lost 6 bases, J lost 6 bases, and 3 bases stayed unmatched. This CDR3 has 14 residues. The CDR3 coding sequence is TGTGCCAGCAGGGGACAGGGGGCGGCTCAGCCCCAGCATTTT. It yields the protein CASRGQGAAQPQHF.

The V gene is TRBV20-1, the J gene TRBJ2-7; possible D gene TRBD1, 5 bases. The CDR3 totals 12 residues. Between the trimmed V and J ends, which lost 3 bases and 4 bases, there was a span of 10 bases. From germline, CDR1 is DFQATT and CDR2 SNEGSKA (reference sequence). This CDR3 is CSASFPGYEQYF. The CDR3 nucleotides are TGCAGTGCTAGTTTCCCAGGGTACGAGCAGTACTTC.

This clonotype was counted at least ten times. The chain carries TRBV4-1 and TRBJ1-5; 9 positions match TRBD1. This CDR3 is 15 amino acids long. Trimming cost V 1 base and J 6 bases; bases outside gene matches: 4. CDR1 and CDR2 from the germline V gene are MGHRA and YSYEKL. The CDR3 is CASSQVPTGGQPQHF. CDR3 in DNA: TGCGCCAGCAGCCAAGTGCCGACAGGGGGTCAGCCCCAGCATTTT.

This clonotype was observed at least ten times. The chain recombines TRBV6-2 or TRBV6-3 with TRBJ2-3, with D perhaps matching TRBD2 (6 bases). The CDR3 sequence is 13 residues long. V was clipped by 4 bases and J by 3 bases, with 8 bases between them. Looked up from germline, CDR1 is MNHEY and CDR2 is SVGEGT. The CDR3 region has the DNA TGTGCCAGCAGTTCTAGCGAGACAGATACGCAGTATTTT. It codes for CASSSSETDTQYF.

This clonotype was detected a few times. The CDR3 here is CSAEDREKLFF. The CDR3 nucleotides are TGCAGTGCCGAAGACAGGGAAAAACTGTTTTTT. J is TRBJ1-4 and V is TRBV20-1; a weak D match, TRBD1 (6 bases). Trimming shortened V by 6 bases and J by 8 bases, and 10 bases separated the two germline ends. CDR3 length: 11 residues. CDR1 DFQATT and CDR2 SNEGSKA come from the germline V gene (reference sequence).

This clonotype was seen at least ten times. The gene calls are TRBV28 and TRBJ1-5; D unclear. The CDR3 is 12 residues long. V shed 5 bases and J shed 6 bases, with 8 bases lying between them. Germline V gives CDR1 MDHEN, CDR2 SYDVKM. CDR3 amino acids: CASSAEGQPQHF. The CDR3 region has the DNA TGTGCCAGCAGTGCTGAGGGTCAGCCCCAGCATTTT.

This chain links TRBV4-1 with TRBJ1-5; D is uncertain. V was pared by 0 bases and J by 3 bases, with 6 bases between. The CDR3 totals 14 residues. CDR1 and CDR2 from the germline V gene are MGHRA and YSYEKL. The CDR3 region has the DNA TGCGCCAGCAGCCAAGAGGTAGACAATCAGCCCCAGCATTTT. It codes for CASSQEVDNQPQHF.

This clonotype was detected many times. The V and J genes are TRBV7-2 and TRBJ2-7; a weak D match, TRBD2 (6 bases). The germline V and J ends were trimmed by 5 bases and 7 bases, with 15 bases remaining between them. Per the germline V gene, CDR1 is SGHTA and CDR2 is FQGNSA. This CDR3 contains 13 residues. CDR3 residues: CASSPIIRGEQYF. The CDR3, as DNA: TGTGCCAGCAGCCCAATCATCCGGGGGGAGCAGTACTTC.

The chain combines TRBV14 with TRBJ2-7; 7 bases match TRBD2. Trimming cost V 3 bases and J 0 bases; bases outside gene matches: 11. Germline-derived CDR1 and CDR2 are SGHDN and FVKESK. The CDR3 is 17 residues long. In DNA, the CDR3 is TGTGCCAGCAGCCACCAGCGGGGCAAAAGGAGCTCCTACGAGCAGTACTTC. Residues: CASSHQRGKRSSYEQYF.

This clonotype was observed a few times. At one of its ends the junction is not consistent with the germline gene, which may arise from a read error. V and J are TRBV11-2 and TRBJ2-1, with D uncertain. The CDR3 length is 14 residues. The germline V gene has CDR1 SGHAT and CDR2 FQNNGV. As DNA, the CDR3 is TGTGCCAGCAGCTTAGCCCTTAGCTACAATGGGCAGTTCTTC. Protein: CASSLALSYNGQFF.

This chain uses TRBV12-3 or TRBV12-4 with TRBJ2-5, with 15 bases matching TRBD2. The length of the CDR3 is 16 residues. Trimming took 7 bases from V and 5 from J; bases not matched to a gene: 8. The CDR3 nucleotides read TGTGCCAGCACCGGGACTAGCGGGAGGTCGGGGGAGACCCAGTACTTC. This codes for CASTGTSGRSGETQYF.

This chain uses TRBV20-1 with TRBJ2-7; either TRBD1 or TRBD2 may fit D (6 bases each). The CDR3 is made up of 18 amino acids. The V end lost 0 bases, the J end lost 5 bases, and 26 bases lay between the germline ends. CDR1 and CDR2 from the germline V gene are DFQATT and SNEGSKA (reference sequence). CDR3 coding DNA: TGCAGTGCTAGAGACGTGGGGGCGGTTGGTGGGAGGTTCCACGAGCAGTACTTC. Amino acids: CSARDVGAVGGRFHEQYF.

This rearrangement joins TRBV20-1 to TRBJ1-5, with D tentatively TRBD1 (5 bases). The V and J ends lost 5 bases and 7 bases respectively, with 15 bases between them. CDR3 size: 13 residues. Germline V gene sequence: CDR1 DFQATT, CDR2 SNEGSKA (reference sequence). The CDR3 DNA sequence: TGCAGTGCTGGGCAGGGATCTAGCCAGCCCCAGCATTTT. It is translated as CSAGQGSSQPQHF.

There are many counts of this clonotype. The V gene is TRBV29-1, the J gene TRBJ2-7, with 8 bases lining up with TRBD1. The length of the CDR3 is 12 residues. Germline CDR1 SQVTM, CDR2 ANQGSEA. The J segment lost 5 bases and the V segment lost 4 bases, leaving 4 bases of the junction unmatched. This CDR3 reads CSVGDRYHEQYF. In nucleotides, the CDR3 is TGCAGCGTTGGGGACAGGTACCACGAGCAGTACTTC.

This clonotype was picked up a small number of times. The chain couples TRBV29-1 to TRBJ2-1, with D hard to call. The V end was cut by 1 base, the J end by 6 bases, with 4 bases between. Germline-derived CDR1 and CDR2 are SQVTM and ANQGSEA. The CDR3 loop spans 11 amino acids. CDR3 region: CSVEGINEQFF. The CDR3 nucleotides read TGCAGCGTTGAAGGGATCAATGAGCAGTTCTTC.

The V call is TRBV5-1, the J call TRBJ2-5; D tentatively reads TRBD1 or TRBD2 (7 bases each). The CDR3 runs to 13 residues. V was pared by 5 bases and J by 4 bases, with 12 bases between. From germline, CDR1 is SGHRS and CDR2 YFSETQ. CDR3: CASRQGGIETQYF. CDR3 nucleotide sequence: TGCGCCAGCAGGCAGGGGGGGATAGAGACCCAGTACTTC.

The V call is TRBV4-3, the J call TRBJ1-2; TRBD1 is a possible D gene (6 bases). CDR1 is LGHNA, CDR2 YSLEER, per germline. Between the trimmed V and J ends, which lost 3 bases and 6 bases, there was a span of 17 bases. The CDR3 loop spans 15 amino acids. The CDR3 bases are TGCGCCAGCAGCCACCCAGGGGCGACTGTCGATGGCTACACCTTC. Protein sequence: CASSHPGATVDGYTF.

This clonotype has a single count. The chain couples TRBV11-3 to TRBJ2-1, with D perhaps matching TRBD2 (5 bases). Trimming cost V 5 bases and J 6 bases, with 11 bases left between them. CDR1 is SGHNT, CDR2 YENEEA, per germline. The CDR3 length is 13 residues. The CDR3 nucleotides read TGTGCCAGCAGCCTCTACACTAGCAATGAGCAGTTCTTC. It is translated as CASSLYTSNEQFF.

This clonotype was detected ten times or more. V is TRBV30 and J is TRBJ2-5; 8 nucleotides line up with TRBD1. V was clipped by 4 bases and J by 4 bases; unmatched bases: 5. The CDR3 runs to 13 residues. CDR1 GTSNPN and CDR2 SVGIG come from the germline V gene (reference sequence). For the CDR3, the DNA is TGTGCCTGGACCCCAGGGGGCGGAGAGACCCAGTACTTC. This translates into CAWTPGGGETQYF.

There are many counts of this clonotype. V gene TRBV3-1 combines with J gene TRBJ2-2; 11 bases match TRBD2. The junction had 2 bases not matched to a gene; V was cut back by 4 bases and J by 1 base. Germline V gene sequence: CDR1 LGHDT, CDR2 YNNKEL (reference sequence). This CDR3 is 16 amino acids long. The CDR3 bases are TGTGCCAGCAGCCGTGGACTAGCGGGGAACACCGGGGAGCTGTTTTTT. Translating it yields CASSRGLAGNTGELFF.

This clonotype has at least ten counts. The chain uses TRBV28 and TRBJ1-2; 8 bases fit TRBD1. V shed 4 bases and J 6 bases; nucleotides not matched to a gene: 7. CDR3 length equals 14 residues. Germline V gene lookup returns CDR1 MDHEN and CDR2 SYDVKM. CDR3 region: CASSSGGAENGYTF. In nucleotides, the CDR3 is TGTGCCAGCAGTTCAGGGGGCGCTGAAAATGGCTACACCTTC.

This clonotype was counted only a few times. The rearrangement links TRBV4-1 to TRBJ2-7; D is perhaps TRBD1 or TRBD2 (6 bases each). The CDR3 is 15 residues long. V lost 4 bases to trimming and J lost 4 bases, with 17 bases between them. CDR1 is MGHRA, CDR2 YSYEKL, per germline. The CDR3 spells CASSRSGGRGYEQYF. CDR3 DNA: TGCGCCAGCAGCCGAAGTGGGGGGCGAGGGTACGAGCAGTACTTC.

This clonotype was seen ten or more times. The rearrangement links TRBV5-6 to TRBJ2-7, with D perhaps TRBD1 or TRBD2 (6 bases each). The CDR3 loop spans 15 amino acids. Germline V CDR1 and CDR2: SGHDT, YYEEEE. V lost 4 bases, J lost 0 bases, and 14 bases lay in between. CDR3 protein: CASSAGQKPSYEQYF. The CDR3 bases are TGTGCCAGCAGCGCGGGACAAAAACCCTCCTACGAGCAGTACTTC.

This chain connects TRBV19 to TRBJ2-5; 11 bases line up with TRBD1. CDR3 size: 14 residues. Germline assignment: CDR1 LNHDA and CDR2 SQIVND (reference sequence). V shed 6 bases and J 5 bases; nucleotides not matched to a gene: 5. CDR3 protein: CASSGTGGRETQYF. The CDR3 DNA is TGTGCCAGTAGCGGGACAGGGGGTAGGGAGACCCAGTACTTC.

In this sample, this clonotype turned up many times. This sequence joins TRBV29-1 and TRBJ2-7, with 8 positions matching TRBD1. The trim removed 4 bases at V and 1 base at J, leaving 9 bases unmatched. The CDR3 length is 15 residues. Germline V gene lookup returns CDR1 SQVTM and CDR2 ANQGSEA. CDR3 region: CSVARQGPPSYEQYF. In DNA form, the CDR3 reads TGCAGCGTTGCAAGACAGGGGCCTCCATCCTACGAGCAGTACTTC.

The chain is built from TRBV6-1 and TRBJ2-7; 14 nucleotides align to TRBD2. This CDR3 region has 15 residues. Germline lookup yields CDR1 MNHNS and CDR2 SASEGT. V lost 7 bases, J lost 2 bases, and 4 bases stayed unmatched. This CDR3 is CASTAGLAGAYEQYF. CDR3 bases: TGTGCCAGCACCGCGGGACTAGCGGGGGCCTACGAGCAGTACTTC.

This chain links TRBV7-9 with TRBJ2-6; no definite D call. The germline V gene encodes CDR1 SEHNR and CDR2 FQNEAQ (reference sequence). The CDR3 is made up of 12 amino acids. The CDR3 sequence is CAARSGANVLTF. DNA for the CDR3: TGTGCGGCCCGCTCTGGGGCCAACGTCCTGACTTTC.

This rearrangement joins TRBV24-1 to TRBJ2-2; no reliable D call. There are 13 residues in the CDR3. Germline V gene data show CDR1 as KGHDR and CDR2 as SFDVKD. The V end was cut by 8 bases, the J end by 3 bases, with 9 bases between. The CDR3 loop is CATKNIYTGELFF. The CDR3 DNA sequence: TGTGCCACCAAAAACATATACACCGGGGAGCTGTTTTTT.

This clonotype has only a few counts. The chain joins TRBV27 to TRBJ2-3; D is perhaps TRBD1 (6 bases). Germline V gene data show CDR1 as MNHEY and CDR2 as SMNVEV (reference sequence). V shed 5 bases and J shed 3 bases, with 18 bases lying between them. The CDR3 contains 16 residues. The CDR3 bases are TGTGCCAGCAGTCCGCCAAGGGGGATGCGGACAGATACGCAGTATTTT. It codes for CASSPPRGMRTDTQYF.